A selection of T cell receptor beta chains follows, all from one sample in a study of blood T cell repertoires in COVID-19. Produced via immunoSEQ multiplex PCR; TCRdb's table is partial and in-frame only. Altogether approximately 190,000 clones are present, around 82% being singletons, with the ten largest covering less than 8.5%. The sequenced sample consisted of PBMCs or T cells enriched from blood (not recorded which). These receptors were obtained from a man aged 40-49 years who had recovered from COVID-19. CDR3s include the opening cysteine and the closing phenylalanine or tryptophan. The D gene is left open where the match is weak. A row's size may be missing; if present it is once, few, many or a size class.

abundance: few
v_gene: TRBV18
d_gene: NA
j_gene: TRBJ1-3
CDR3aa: CASSSDRGNTIYF
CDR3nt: TGTGCCAGCTCATCCGACAGGGGAAACACCATATATTTT

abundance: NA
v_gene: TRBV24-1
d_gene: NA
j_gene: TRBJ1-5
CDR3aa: CATSDGTSGARQPQHF
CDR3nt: TGTGCCACCAGTGATGGGACCTCAGGGGCGAGACAGCCCCAGCATTTT

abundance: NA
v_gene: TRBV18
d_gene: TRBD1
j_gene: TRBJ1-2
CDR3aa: CASSPRDRSFEGYTF
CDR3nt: TGTGCCAGCTCACCCCGGGACAGGAGTTTTGAGGGCTACACCTTC

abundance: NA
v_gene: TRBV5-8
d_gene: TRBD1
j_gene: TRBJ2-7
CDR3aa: CASSPWTGGAVKAYEQYF
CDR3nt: TGTGCCAGCAGCCCCTGGACAGGGGGCGCAGTTAAAGCTTACGAGCAGTACTTC

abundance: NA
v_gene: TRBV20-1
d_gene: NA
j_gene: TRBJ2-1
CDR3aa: CSASPANSNEQFF
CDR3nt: TGCAGTGCTAGTCCTGCTAACTCCAATGAGCAGTTCTTC

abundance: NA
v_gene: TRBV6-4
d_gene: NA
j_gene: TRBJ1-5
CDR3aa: CATATESNQPQHF
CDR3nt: TGTGCCACCGCGACAGAGAGCAATCAGCCCCAGCATTTT

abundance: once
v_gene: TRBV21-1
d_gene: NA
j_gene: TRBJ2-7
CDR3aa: CASTGLAEVLYYYEQYF
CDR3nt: TGTGCCAGCACCGGACTAGCTGAAGTCCTCTACTACTACGAGCAGTACTTC

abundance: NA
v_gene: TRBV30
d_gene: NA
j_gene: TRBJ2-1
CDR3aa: CARGGGRYNEQFF
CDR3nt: TGTGCCCGAGGAGGGGGGCGCTACAATGAGCAGTTCTTC

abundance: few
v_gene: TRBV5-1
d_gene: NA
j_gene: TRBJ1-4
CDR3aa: CASSPLGGDKGKLFF
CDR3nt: TGCGCCAGCAGCCCCCTAGGGGGGGATAAGGGAAAACTGTTTTTT

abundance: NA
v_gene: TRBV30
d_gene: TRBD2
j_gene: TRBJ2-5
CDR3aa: CAWSVVSGKETQYF
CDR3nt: TGTGCCTGGAGTGTAGTTAGCGGGAAAGAGACCCAGTACTTC

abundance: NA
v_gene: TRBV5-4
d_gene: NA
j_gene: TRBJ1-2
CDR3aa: CASSLTARGGGYTF
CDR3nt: TGTGCCAGCAGCTTGACGGCCAGGGGTGGTGGCTACACCTTC

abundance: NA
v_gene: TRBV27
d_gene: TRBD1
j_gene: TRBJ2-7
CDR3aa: CASRLSPGQGNEQYF
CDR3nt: TGTGCCAGCAGACTTTCCCCGGGACAGGGCAACGAGCAGTACTTC

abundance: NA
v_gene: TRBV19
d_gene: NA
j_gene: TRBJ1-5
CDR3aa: CASSIGGSKSNQPQHF
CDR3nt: TGTGCCAGTAGTATAGGGGGCTCAAAATCTAATCAGCCCCAGCATTTT

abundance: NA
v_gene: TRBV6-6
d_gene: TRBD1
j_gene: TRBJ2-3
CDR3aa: CASSREYGQGITDTQYF
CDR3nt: TGTGCCAGCAGTCGCGAATACGGACAGGGGATCACAGATACGCAGTATTTT

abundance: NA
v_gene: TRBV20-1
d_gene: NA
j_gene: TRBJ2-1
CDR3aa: CSASGHSYNEQFF
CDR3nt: TGCAGTGCTAGTGGGCATTCCTACAATGAGCAGTTCTTC

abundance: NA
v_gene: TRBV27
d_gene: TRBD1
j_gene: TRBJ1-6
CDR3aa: CASRTLLIGPPGGSPLHF
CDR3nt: TGTGCCAGCAGAACTCTACTTATCGGGCCCCCAGGGGGGTCACCCCTCCACTTT

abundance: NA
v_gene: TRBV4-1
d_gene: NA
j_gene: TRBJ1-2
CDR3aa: CASSQIGQPYGYTF
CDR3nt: TGCGCCAGCAGCCAGATCGGACAGCCCTATGGCTACACCTTC

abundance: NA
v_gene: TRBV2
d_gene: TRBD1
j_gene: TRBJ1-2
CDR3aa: CASSLTGGVGYTF
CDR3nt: TGTGCCAGCAGCCTCACAGGGGGCGTTGGCTACACCTTC

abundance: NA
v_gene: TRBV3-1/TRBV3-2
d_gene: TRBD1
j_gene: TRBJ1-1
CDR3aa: CASSQEGQGGTEAFF
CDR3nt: TGTGCCAGCAGCCAAGAAGGACAGGGAGGGACTGAAGCTTTCTTT

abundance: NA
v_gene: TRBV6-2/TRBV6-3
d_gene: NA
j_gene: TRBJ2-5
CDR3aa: CASSYSQGSLETQYF
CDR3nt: TGTGCCAGCAGTTACTCACAGGGCAGTTTAGAGACCCAGTACTTC

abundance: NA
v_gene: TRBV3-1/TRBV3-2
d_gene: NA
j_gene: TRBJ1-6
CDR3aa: CASSLGGHINSPLHF
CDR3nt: TGTGCCAGCAGCCTAGGAGGGCACATAAATTCACCCCTCCACTTT

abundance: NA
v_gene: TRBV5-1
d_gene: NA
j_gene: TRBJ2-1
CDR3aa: CASSLRQATLYNEQFF
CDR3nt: TGCGCCAGCAGCTTGAGACAGGCCACACTATACAATGAGCAGTTCTTC

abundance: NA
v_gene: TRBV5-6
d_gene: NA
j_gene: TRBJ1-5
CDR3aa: CASSLRRTASNQPQHF
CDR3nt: TGTGCCAGCAGCTTACGCCGGACAGCTAGCAATCAGCCCCAGCATTTT

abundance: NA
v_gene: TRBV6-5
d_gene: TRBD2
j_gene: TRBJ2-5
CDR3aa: CASRSSGGSETQYF
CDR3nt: TGTGCCAGCCGGAGTAGCGGGGGGTCGGAGACCCAGTACTTC

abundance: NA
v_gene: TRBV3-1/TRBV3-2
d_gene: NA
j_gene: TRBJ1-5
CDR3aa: CASSQSIRPDYQPQHF
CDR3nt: TGTGCCAGCAGCCAAAGTATTCGCCCAGACTATCAGCCCCAGCATTTT

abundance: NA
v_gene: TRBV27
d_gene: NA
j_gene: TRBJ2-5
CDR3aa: CASSLSSRETQYF
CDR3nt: TGTGCCAGCAGTTTATCTTCTCGGGAGACCCAGTACTTC

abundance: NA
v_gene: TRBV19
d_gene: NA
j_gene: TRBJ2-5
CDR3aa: CASTGGRQQETQYF
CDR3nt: TGTGCCAGTACCGGAGGGCGGCAGCAAGAGACCCAGTACTTC

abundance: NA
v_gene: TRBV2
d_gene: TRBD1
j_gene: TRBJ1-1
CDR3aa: CASSLRGRGSTEAFF
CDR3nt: TGTGCCAGCAGTCTCAGGGGGCGCGGTAGCACTGAAGCTTTCTTT

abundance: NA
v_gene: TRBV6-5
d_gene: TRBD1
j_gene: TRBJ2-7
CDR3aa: CASSLDRGRREQYF
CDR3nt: TGTGCCAGCAGTCTGGACAGGGGGCGACGAGAGCAGTACTTC

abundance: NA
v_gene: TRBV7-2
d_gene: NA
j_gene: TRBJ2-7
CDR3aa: CASSLATGMFEQYF
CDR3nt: TGTGCCAGCAGCTTAGCGACGGGGATGTTCGAGCAGTACTTC

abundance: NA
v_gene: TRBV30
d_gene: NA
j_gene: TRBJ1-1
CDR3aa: CAWNWAGEMNTEAFF
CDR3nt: TGTGCCTGGAATTGGGCAGGGGAGATGAACACTGAAGCTTTCTTT

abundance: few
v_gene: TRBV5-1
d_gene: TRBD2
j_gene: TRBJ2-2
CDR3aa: CASSLELAANTGELFF
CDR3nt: TGCGCCAGCAGCTTGGAACTAGCGGCTAACACCGGGGAGCTGTTTTTT

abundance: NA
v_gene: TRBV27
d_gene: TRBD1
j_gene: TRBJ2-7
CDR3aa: CASSLSTGLTDEQYF
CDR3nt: TGTGCCAGCAGTTTATCGACAGGGTTAACCGACGAGCAGTACTTC

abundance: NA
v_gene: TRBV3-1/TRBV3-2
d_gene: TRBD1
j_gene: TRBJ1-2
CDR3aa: CASSHMEGASYGYTF
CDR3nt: TGTGCCAGCAGCCATATGGAGGGGGCGAGCTATGGCTACACCTTC

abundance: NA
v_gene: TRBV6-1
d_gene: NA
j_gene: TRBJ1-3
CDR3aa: CASSEHRGQGNTIYF
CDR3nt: TGTGCCAGCAGTGAACATAGGGGTCAGGGAAACACCATATATTTT

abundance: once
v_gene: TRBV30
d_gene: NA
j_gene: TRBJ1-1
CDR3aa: CAWTAYTAGNTEAFF
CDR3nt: TGTGCCTGGACCGCCTATACCGCCGGGAACACTGAAGCTTTCTTT

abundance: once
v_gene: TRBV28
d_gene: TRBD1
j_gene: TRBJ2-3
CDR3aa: CASSYDSTGGLEDTQYF
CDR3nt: TGTGCCAGCAGTTACGACTCGACAGGGGGCCTAGAAGATACGCAGTATTTT

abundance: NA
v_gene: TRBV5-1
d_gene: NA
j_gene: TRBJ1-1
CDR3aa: CASSLDGGTEAFF
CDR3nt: TGCGCCAGCAGCTTGGACGGGGGGACTGAAGCTTTCTTT

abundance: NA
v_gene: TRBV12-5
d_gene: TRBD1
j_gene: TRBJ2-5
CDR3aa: CASGQGVVETQYF
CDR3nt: TGTGCTAGTGGACAGGGGGTAGTAGAGACCCAGTACTTC

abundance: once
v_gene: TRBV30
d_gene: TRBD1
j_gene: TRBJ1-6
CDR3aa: CAWSPIGQGLSPLHF
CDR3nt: TGTGCCTGGAGTCCAATTGGACAGGGTCTTTCACCCCTCCACTTT

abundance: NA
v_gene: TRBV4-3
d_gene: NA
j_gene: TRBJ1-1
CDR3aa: CASSFQQGNTEAFF
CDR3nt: TGCGCCAGCAGCTTCCAACAGGGGAACACTGAAGCTTTCTTT

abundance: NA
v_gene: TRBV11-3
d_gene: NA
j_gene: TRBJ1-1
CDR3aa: CASSRDTNTEAFF
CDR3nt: TGTGCCAGCAGCCGGGACACGAACACTGAAGCTTTCTTT

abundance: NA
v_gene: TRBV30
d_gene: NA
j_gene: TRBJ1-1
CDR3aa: CAWSPTDTEAFF
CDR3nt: TGTGCCTGGAGTCCCACGGACACTGAAGCTTTCTTT

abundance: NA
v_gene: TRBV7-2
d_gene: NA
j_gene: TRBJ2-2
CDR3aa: CASRNLRGGFGELFF
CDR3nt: TGTGCCAGCAGAAACCTTAGGGGGGGATTCGGGGAGCTGTTTTTT

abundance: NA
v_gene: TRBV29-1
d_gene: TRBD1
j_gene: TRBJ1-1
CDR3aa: CSAGTGRNTEAFF
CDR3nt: TGCAGCGCTGGGACAGGGAGGAACACTGAAGCTTTCTTT

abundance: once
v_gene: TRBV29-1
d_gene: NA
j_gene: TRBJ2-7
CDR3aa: CSVEGGFSYEQYF
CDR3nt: TGCAGCGTTGAAGGAGGGTTCTCCTACGAGCAGTACTTC

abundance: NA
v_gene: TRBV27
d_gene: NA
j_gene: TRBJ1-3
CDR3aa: CASSLSARNSGNTIYF
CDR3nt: TGTGCCAGCAGTTTATCCGCCAGAAACTCTGGAAACACCATATATTTT

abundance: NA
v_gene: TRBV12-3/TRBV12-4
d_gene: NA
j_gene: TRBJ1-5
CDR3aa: CASSTGSNQPQHF
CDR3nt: TGTGCCAGCAGTACAGGTAGCAATCAGCCCCAGCATTTT

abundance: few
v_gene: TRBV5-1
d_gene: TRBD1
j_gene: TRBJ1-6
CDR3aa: CASSWDRDYNSPLHF
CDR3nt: TGCGCCAGCAGCTGGGACAGAGATTATAATTCACCCCTCCACTTT

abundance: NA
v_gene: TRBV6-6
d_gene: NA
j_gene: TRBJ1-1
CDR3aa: CASSYIAEAFF
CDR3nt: TGTGCCAGCAGTTACATAGCTGAAGCTTTCTTT

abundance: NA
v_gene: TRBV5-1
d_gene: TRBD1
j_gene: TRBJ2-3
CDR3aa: CASSPRQTGADTQYF
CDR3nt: TGCGCCAGCAGCCCCCGCCAAACAGGGGCGGATACGCAGTATTTT